These 3 T cell receptor beta chains came from one sample sequenced in a study of blood T cell repertoires in COVID-19. Clones were read by immunoSEQ multiplex PCR, and TCRdb kept only the in-frame ones, dropping some. The repertoire consists of approximately 200,000 clones, with 88% occurring once and the leading ten covering more than 3%. The sample comprised PBMCs or T cells enriched from blood (not recorded which). These receptors were obtained from a woman in her thirties who had been exposed to COVID-19.

This clone was seen only once. This sequence joins TRBV5-1 and TRBJ2-5; D is ambiguous. Germline V gives CDR1 SGHRS, CDR2 YFSETQ. Trimming took 3 bases from V and 4 from J, leaving 10 bases between them. CDR3 length: 13 amino acids. In DNA, the CDR3 is TGCGCCAGCAGCTGGCAGTCCCCAGAGACCCAGTACTTC. Translation: CASSWQSPETQYF.

The rearrangement uses TRBV5-4 and TRBJ1-2; D is perhaps TRBD1 (6 bases). The CDR3 is made up of 14 amino acids. The germline V gene has CDR1 SGHNT and CDR2 YYREEE (reference sequence). The V and J ends lost 3 bases and 8 bases respectively, with 17 bases between them. In DNA form, the CDR3 reads TGTGCCAGCAGCTCCGAACGGGGGGCGCTGGGCTACACCTTC. This codes for CASSSERGALGYTF.

The CDR3 is CASSRSPGQGDEKLFF. The CDR3 DNA follows: TGTGCCAGCAGCCGCAGCCCGGGACAGGGGGATGAAAAACTGTTTTTT. The V and J genes are TRBV7-2 and TRBJ1-4; 11 bases map to TRBD1. The CDR3 totals 16 residues. The V gene's germline CDR1 is SGHTA and CDR2 FQGNSA. V dropped 5 bases and J dropped 6; count of bases not matched to a gene: 8.